The 14 T cell receptor beta chains reported below all come from one sample, sequenced in a study of T cell responses to AZD1222 COVID-19 vaccine. Repertoires were generated with immunoSEQ multiplex PCR, while TCRdb's copy carries only in-frame clones and drops some. This sample has about 67,000 clones, with 84% found just once. Material: peripheral blood, obtained on day 0 of AZD1222 vaccination. The receptors originated from an adult in good health.

The chain joins TRBV4-3 to TRBJ1-1; D is undetermined. The ends were cut back, 1 base at V and 4 bases at J, with 10 bases in the middle. This CDR3 region has 14 residues. Germline CDR1 and CDR2: LGHNA and YSLEER. The chain's CDR3 is CASSQGRGSTEAFF. In nucleotides, the CDR3 is TGCGCCAGCAGCCAAGGCCGGGGTAGCACTGAAGCTTTCTTT.

This clone occurred once. J is TRBJ2-3 and V is TRBV5-1; TRBD1 is a possible D gene (6 bases). The V end was cut by 2 bases, the J end by 3 bases, with 16 bases between. The CDR3 length is 16 residues. CDR1 SGHRS and CDR2 YFSETQ come from the germline V gene. The CDR3 DNA is TGCGCCAGCAGCTTACCAGGGGACCGGAGAACAGATACGCAGTATTTT. Its translation is CASSLPGDRRTDTQYF.

This clone was detected a few times. The J gene is TRBJ2-5, the V gene TRBV4-1, with 9 bases fitting TRBD2. The CDR3 is made up of 15 amino acids. Germline values: CDR1 MGHRA, CDR2 YSYEKL. V lost 2 bases, J lost 2 bases, and 3 bases stayed unmatched. CDR3 nucleotides: TGCGCCAGCAGCCAATTAGCGGGAGAGCAAGAGACCCAGTACTTC. Its protein is CASSQLAGEQETQYF.

The chain employs TRBV27 and TRBJ2-7; TRBD1 might be the D (5 bases). V was clipped by 1 base and J by 0 bases, with 13 bases between them. The CDR3 length is 16 residues. CDR1 and CDR2 from the germline V gene are MNHEY and SMNVEV (reference sequence). CDR3 loop: CASSLYFPGSSYEQYF. CDR3 DNA: TGTGCCAGCAGTTTATACTTTCCAGGGTCCTCCTACGAGCAGTACTTC.

The V gene is TRBV6-5, the J gene TRBJ1-6, with 8 nucleotides matching TRBD1. The CDR3 runs 15 residues. Germline-derived CDR1 and CDR2 are MNHEY and SVGAGI. V shed 6 bases and J 3 bases; nucleotides not matched to a gene: 4. CDR3 amino acids: CASRGTGFYNSPLHF. CDR3 nucleotides: TGTGCCAGCAGAGGGACAGGCTTCTATAATTCACCCCTCCACTTT.

The V call is TRBV2, the J call TRBJ2-4, with TRBD1 matching over 8 bases. Germline-derived CDR1 and CDR2 are SNHLY and FYNNEI. This CDR3 has 16 amino acids. V dropped 5 bases and J dropped 0; count of bases not matched to a gene: 6. For the CDR3, the DNA is TGTGCCAGCAGTCAGGACAGGGCGGTAGCCAAAAACATTCAGTACTTC. As protein: CASSQDRAVAKNIQYF.

The chain has TRBV6-5 and TRBJ1-1, with D maybe TRBD1 (5 bases). V was pared by 6 bases and J by 5 bases, with 10 bases between. The CDR3 contains 12 residues. CDR1 MNHEY and CDR2 SVGAGI come from the germline V gene. The CDR3 loop reads CASRRTTTEAFF. CDR3 nucleotides: TGTGCCAGCAGACGGACAACTACTGAAGCTTTCTTT.

This clone came up once. This chain uses TRBV27 with TRBJ2-1, with TRBD1 identical over 9 bases. This CDR3 spans 14 amino acids. V lost 7 bases to trimming and J lost 6 bases; unmatched junction nucleotides: 7. CDR1 is MNHEY, CDR2 SMNVEV, per germline (reference sequence). The CDR3 DNA follows: TGTGCCAGCATGGGACAGGGATACCGCAATGAGCAGTTCTTC. It specifies CASMGQGYRNEQFF.

The chain carries TRBV6-5 and TRBJ1-5, with D uncertain. CDR3 length equals 14 residues. Between the trimmed V and J ends, which lost 6 bases and 2 bases, there was a span of 11 bases. The V gene's germline CDR1 is MNHEY and CDR2 SVGAGI. The CDR3, as DNA: TGTGCCAGCAGCCCGGTCCCGGGCAATCAGCCCCAGCATTTT. It codes for CASSPVPGNQPQHF.

This chain links TRBV30 with TRBJ1-4; TRBD1 matches 7 bases. Germline CDR1 and CDR2: GTSNPN and SVGIG (reference sequence). V dropped 3 bases and J dropped 5; count of bases not matched to a gene: 3. CDR3 length: 13 amino acids. The DNA of the CDR3 is TGTGCCTGGAGCGGGGACAGAAATGAAAAACTGTTTTTT. As protein: CAWSGDRNEKLFF. The full variable domain, rest sourced from reference TRBV30 and TRBJ1-4, is SQTIHQWPATLVQPVGSPLSLECTVEGTSNPNLYWYRQAAGRGLQLLFYSVGIGQISSEVPQNLSASRPQDRQFILSSKKLLLSDSGFYLCAWSGDRNEKLFFGSGTQLSVL.

The chain combines TRBV28 with TRBJ2-2, with unresolved D. The CDR3 has 11 amino acids. Germline V CDR1 and CDR2: MDHEN, SYDVKM. Trimming stripped 5 bases from V and 7 bases from J, with 5 bases between. CDR3 nucleotide sequence: TGTGCCAGCAGTCATTTCGGGGAGCTGTTTTTT. As protein: CASSHFGELFF.

In this sample, this clone turned up a few times. The CDR3 loop is CSARDLYEQYF. The CDR3 region has the DNA TGCAGTGCTAGAGATCTGTACGAGCAGTACTTC. The genes are TRBV20-1 and TRBJ2-7; D is unresolved. Germline V lookup: CDR1 DFQATT, CDR2 SNEGSKA (reference sequence). The CDR3 is 11 amino acids. V dropped 0 bases and J dropped 4 bases, with 4 bases sitting between them.

This clone was observed a handful of times. The rearrangement uses TRBV11-2 and TRBJ2-3; D call uncertain. Per the germline V gene, CDR1 is SGHAT and CDR2 is FQNNGV. The ends were cut back, 7 bases at V and 0 bases at J, with 5 bases in the middle. CDR3 length equals 12 residues. The CDR3 reads CASTASTDTQYF. CDR3 DNA: TGTGCCAGCACCGCTAGCACAGATACGCAGTATTTT.

V usage is TRBV15 and J usage is TRBJ2-2; D call uncertain. This CDR3 comprises 14 residues. The V and J ends lost 0 bases and 6 bases respectively, with 8 bases between them. Germline lookup yields CDR1 LNHNV and CDR2 YYDKDF (reference sequence). The CDR3 nucleotides are TGTGCCACCAGCAGAGACCCCGAGTCCGGGGAGCTGTTTTTT. This encodes CATSRDPESGELFF. The complete variable domain, with remaining parts taken from reference TRBV15 and TRBJ2-2, reads DAMVIQNPRYQVTQFGKPVTLSCSQTLNHNVMYWYQQKSSQAPKLLFHYYDKDFNNEADTPDNFQSRRPNTSFCFLDIRSPGLGDTAMYLCATSRDPESGELFFGEGSRLTVL.